This T cell receptor beta chain was recovered during a study of cytomegalovirus exposure and HLA in healthy donors. 60 Vbeta and 13 Jbeta primers were used in PCR. TCRdb's table, derived via immunoSEQ multiplex PCR, lists solely in-frame clones and lacks some. In the table there are 110,000 to 150,000 clones, 70% to 85% of which are singletons. This CDR3 region has 16 residues. Trimming removed 0 bases from V and 2 bases from J, with 8 bases in between. Germline lookup yields CDR1 LGHNA and CDR2 YNFKEQ. Note on this clone: Its antigen is not identified.

As for the donors, each was a healthy bone marrow donor. Study-wide results and caveats: Further analysis, carried out later, found HLA-associated TCR beta chains more clonally expanded than equally common other chains. In presence/absence analyses, roughly uniform sequencing depth across donors was assumed.

The clonotype comes from a woman aged 55-75 years in good health and CMV-seropositive. Material: PBMCs. The chain is built from TRBV4-2 and TRBJ2-6; D is ambiguous. CDR3 protein: CASSQDLPTGANVLTF. DNA of the CDR3: TGTGCCAGCAGCCAAGATCTCCCTACTGGGGCCAACGTCCTGACTTTC.